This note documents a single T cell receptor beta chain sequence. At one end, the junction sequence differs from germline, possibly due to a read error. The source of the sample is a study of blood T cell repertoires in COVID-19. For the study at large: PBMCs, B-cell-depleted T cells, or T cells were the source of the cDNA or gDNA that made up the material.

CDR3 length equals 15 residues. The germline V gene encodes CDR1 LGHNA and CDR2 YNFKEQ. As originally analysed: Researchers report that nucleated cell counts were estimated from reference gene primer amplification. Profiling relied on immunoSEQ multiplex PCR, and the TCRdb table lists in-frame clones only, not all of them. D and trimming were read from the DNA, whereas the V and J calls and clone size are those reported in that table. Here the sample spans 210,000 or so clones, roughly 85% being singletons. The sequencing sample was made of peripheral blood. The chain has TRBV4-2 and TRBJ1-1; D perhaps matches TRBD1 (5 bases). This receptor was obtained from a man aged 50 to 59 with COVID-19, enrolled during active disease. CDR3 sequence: CASNQLPGGNTEAFF. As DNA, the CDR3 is TGTGCCAGCAACCAACTCCCCGGGGGGAACACTGAAGCTTTCTTT.